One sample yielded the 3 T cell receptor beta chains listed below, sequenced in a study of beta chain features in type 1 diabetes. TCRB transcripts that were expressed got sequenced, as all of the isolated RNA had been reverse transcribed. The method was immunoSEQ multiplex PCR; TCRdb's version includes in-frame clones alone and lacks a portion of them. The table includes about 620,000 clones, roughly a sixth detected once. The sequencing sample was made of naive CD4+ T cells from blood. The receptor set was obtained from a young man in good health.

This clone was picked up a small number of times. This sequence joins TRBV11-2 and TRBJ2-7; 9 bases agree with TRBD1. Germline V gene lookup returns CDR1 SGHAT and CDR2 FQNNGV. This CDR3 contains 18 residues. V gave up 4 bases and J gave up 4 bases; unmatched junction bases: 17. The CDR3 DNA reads TGTGCCAGCAGCTCGATTCGGACAGGGGTCCTACCTGCGTACGAGCAGTACTTC. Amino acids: CASSSIRTGVLPAYEQYF.

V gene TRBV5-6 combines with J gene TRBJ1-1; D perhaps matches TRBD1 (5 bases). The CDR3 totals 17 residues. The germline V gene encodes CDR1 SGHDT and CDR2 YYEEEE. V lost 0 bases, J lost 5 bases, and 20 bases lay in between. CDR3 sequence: CASSLAGLNRRWTEAFF. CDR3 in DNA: TGTGCCAGCAGCTTGGCGGGGCTTAACAGGCGATGGACTGAAGCTTTCTTT. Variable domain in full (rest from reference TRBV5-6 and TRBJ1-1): DAGVTQSPTHLIKTRGQQVTLRCSPKSGHDTVSWYQQALGQGPQFIFQYYEEEERQRGNFPDRFSGHQFPNYSSELNVNALLLGDSALYLCASSLAGLNRRWTEAFFGQGTRLTVV.

This CDR3 reads CAISESIVGYTF. CDR3 DNA: TGTGCCATCAGTGAGTCGATTGTTGGCTACACCTTC. The V gene is TRBV10-3, the J gene TRBJ1-2, with unresolved D. V was trimmed by 0 bases and J by 7 bases, leaving 6 bases between them. This CDR3 is 12 amino acids long. The germline CDR1 and CDR2 sequences are ENHRY and SYGVKD.